The 2 T cell receptor beta chains listed next were all sequenced from one sample in a study of blood T cell repertoires in COVID-19. Only in-frame clones appear in the TCRdb table, and some are missing; sequencing was by immunoSEQ multiplex PCR. Here the sample spans about 100,000 clones, 85% being singletons. The sample taken for sequencing was peripheral blood. Every receptor here comes from a woman in her 70s with active or convalescent COVID-19.

This chain links TRBV19 with TRBJ1-1, with a tentative D call TRBD1 (5 bases). Germline values: CDR1 LNHDA, CDR2 SQIVND (reference sequence). Trimming pared 3 bases from V and 4 bases from J, leaving 15 bases between. CDR3 length equals 15 residues. This chain's CDR3 is CASSIPGWGGTEAFF. CDR3 in DNA: TGTGCCAGTAGTATCCCCGGTTGGGGGGGCACTGAAGCTTTCTTT.

V is TRBV19 and J is TRBJ2-1; D is ambiguous. From germline, CDR1 is LNHDA and CDR2 SQIVND (reference sequence). Between the trimmed V and J ends, which lost 1 base and 1 base, there was a span of 8 bases. The CDR3 is made up of 15 amino acids. The CDR3 loop reads CASSIGGPSYNEQFF. The CDR3 coding sequence is TGTGCCAGTAGTATAGGTGGGCCTTCCTACAATGAGCAGTTCTTC.